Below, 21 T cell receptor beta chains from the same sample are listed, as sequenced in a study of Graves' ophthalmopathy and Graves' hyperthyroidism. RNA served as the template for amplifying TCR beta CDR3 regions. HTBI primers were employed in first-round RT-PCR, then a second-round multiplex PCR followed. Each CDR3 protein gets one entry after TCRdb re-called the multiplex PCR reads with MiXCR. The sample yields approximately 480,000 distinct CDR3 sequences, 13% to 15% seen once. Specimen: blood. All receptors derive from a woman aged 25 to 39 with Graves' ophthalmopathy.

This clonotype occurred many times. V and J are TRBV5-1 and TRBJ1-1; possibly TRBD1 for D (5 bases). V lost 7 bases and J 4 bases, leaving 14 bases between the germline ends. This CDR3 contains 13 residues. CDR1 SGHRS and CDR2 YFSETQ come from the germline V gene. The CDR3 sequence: CASAGGGSTEAFF. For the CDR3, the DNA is TGCGCCAGCGCGGGGGGAGGATCCACTGAAGCTTTCTTT.

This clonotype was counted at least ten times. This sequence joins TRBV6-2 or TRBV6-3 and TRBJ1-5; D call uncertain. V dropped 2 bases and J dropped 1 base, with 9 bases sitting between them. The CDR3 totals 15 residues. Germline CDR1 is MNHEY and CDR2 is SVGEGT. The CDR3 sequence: CASSYRRESNQPQHF. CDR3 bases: TGTGCCAGCAGTTACAGAAGGGAAAGCAATCAGCCCCAGCATTTT.

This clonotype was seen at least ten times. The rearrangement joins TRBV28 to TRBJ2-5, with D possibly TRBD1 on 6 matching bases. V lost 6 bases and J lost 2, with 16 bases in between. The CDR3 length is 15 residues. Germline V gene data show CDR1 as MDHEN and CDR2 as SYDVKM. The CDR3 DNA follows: TGTGCCAGCAGCCCCCGGACAGATTCACAAGAGACCCAGTACTTC. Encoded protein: CASSPRTDSQETQYF.

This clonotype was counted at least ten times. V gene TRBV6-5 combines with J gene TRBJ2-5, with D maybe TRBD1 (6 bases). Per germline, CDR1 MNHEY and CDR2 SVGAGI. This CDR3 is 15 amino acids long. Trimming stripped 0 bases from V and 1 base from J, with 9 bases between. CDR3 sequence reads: CASSYSTGIQETQYF. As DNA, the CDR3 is TGTGCCAGCAGTTACTCGACAGGAATCCAAGAGACCCAGTACTTC.

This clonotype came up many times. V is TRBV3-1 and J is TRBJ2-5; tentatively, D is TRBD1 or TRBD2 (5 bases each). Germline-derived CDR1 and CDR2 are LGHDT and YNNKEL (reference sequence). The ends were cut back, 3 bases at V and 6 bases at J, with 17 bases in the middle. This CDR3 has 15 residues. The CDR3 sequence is CASSQPGPQTKTQYF. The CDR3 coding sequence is TGTGCCAGCAGCCAGCCGGGACCCCAAACGAAGACCCAGTACTTC.

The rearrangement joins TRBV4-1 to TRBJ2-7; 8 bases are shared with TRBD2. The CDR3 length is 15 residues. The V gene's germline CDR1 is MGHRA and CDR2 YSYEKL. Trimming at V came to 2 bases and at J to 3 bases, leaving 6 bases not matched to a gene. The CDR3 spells CASSQPSGSNYEQYF. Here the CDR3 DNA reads TGCGCCAGCAGCCAACCGAGCGGGAGTAACTACGAGCAGTACTTC.

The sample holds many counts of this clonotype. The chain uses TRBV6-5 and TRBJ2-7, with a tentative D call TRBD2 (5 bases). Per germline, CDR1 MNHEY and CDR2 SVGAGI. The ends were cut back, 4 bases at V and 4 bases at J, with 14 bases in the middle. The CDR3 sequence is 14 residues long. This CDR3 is CASSLEDPPYEQYF. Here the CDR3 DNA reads TGTGCCAGCAGTTTGGAGGACCCTCCATACGAGCAGTACTTC.

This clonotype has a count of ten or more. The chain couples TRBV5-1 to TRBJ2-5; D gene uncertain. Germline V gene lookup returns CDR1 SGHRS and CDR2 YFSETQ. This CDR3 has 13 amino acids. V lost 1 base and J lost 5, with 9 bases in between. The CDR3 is CASSLWAGETQYF. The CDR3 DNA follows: TGCGCCAGCAGCTTGTGGGCAGGCGAGACCCAGTACTTC.

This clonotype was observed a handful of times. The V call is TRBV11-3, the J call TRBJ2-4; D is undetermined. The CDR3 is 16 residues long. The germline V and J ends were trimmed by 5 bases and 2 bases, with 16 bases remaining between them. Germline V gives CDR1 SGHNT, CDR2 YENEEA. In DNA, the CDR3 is TGTGCCAGCAGCCCCACGAGGACGAGGACCAAAAACATTCAGTACTTC. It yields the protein CASSPTRTRTKNIQYF.

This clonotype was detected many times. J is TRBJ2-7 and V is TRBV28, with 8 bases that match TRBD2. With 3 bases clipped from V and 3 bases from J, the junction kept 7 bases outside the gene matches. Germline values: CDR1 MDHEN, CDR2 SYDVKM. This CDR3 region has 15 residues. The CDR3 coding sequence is TGTGCCAGCAGTTTCCCACGGGAGGGCCGCTACGAGCAGTACTTC. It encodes CASSFPREGRYEQYF.

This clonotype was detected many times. Here the CDR3 reads CASSEWTSTTPYEQYF. CDR3 coding DNA: TGTGCCAGCAGTGAATGGACTAGCACAACACCATACGAGCAGTACTTC. This chain links TRBV6-1 with TRBJ2-7, with 8 nucleotides matching TRBD2. CDR1 is MNHNS, CDR2 SASEGT, per germline. J was trimmed by 4 bases and V by 2 bases; bases with no gene match: 10. This CDR3 region has 16 residues.

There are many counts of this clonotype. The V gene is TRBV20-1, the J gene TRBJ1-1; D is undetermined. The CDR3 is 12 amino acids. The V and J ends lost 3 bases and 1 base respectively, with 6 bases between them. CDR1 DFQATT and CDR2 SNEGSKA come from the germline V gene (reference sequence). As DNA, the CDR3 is TGCAGTGCTAGTTTAGCGAACACTGAAGCTTTCTTT. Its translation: CSASLANTEAFF.

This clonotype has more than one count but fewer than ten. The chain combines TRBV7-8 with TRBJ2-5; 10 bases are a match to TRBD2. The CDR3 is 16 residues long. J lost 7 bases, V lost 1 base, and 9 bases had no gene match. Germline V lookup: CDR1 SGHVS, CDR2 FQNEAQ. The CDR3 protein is CASSLGLAGAVGTQYF. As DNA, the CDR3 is TGTGCCAGCAGCTTAGGGCTAGCGGGGGCTGTTGGGACCCAGTACTTC.

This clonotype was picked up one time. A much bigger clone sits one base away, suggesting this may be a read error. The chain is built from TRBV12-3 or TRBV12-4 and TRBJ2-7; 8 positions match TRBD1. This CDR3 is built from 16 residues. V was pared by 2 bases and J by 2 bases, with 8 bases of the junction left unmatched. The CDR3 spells CASSLSYLGQAYEQYF. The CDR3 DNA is TGTGCCAGCAGTTTATCATACTTGGGACAGGCCTACGAGCAGTACTTC.

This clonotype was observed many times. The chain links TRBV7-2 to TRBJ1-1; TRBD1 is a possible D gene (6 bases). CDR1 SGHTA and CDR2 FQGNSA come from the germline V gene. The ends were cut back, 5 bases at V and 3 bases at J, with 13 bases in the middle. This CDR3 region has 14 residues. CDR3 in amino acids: CASSLQGGDTEAFF. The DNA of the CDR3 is TGTGCCAGCAGCCTACAGGGAGGGGACACTGAAGCTTTCTTT.

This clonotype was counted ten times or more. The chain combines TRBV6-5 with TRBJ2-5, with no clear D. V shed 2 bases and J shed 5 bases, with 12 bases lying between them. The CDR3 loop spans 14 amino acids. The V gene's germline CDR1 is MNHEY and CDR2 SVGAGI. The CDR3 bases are TGTGCCAGCAGTTACGTGGCGAACCGGGAGACCCAGTACTTC. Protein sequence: CASSYVANRETQYF.

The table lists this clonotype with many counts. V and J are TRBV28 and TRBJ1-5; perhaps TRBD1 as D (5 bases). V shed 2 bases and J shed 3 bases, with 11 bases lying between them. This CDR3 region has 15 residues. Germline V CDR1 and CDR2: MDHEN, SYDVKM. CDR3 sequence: CASSLSRGFNQPQHF. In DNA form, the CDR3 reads TGTGCCAGCAGTTTAAGTCGGGGGTTCAATCAGCCCCAGCATTTT.

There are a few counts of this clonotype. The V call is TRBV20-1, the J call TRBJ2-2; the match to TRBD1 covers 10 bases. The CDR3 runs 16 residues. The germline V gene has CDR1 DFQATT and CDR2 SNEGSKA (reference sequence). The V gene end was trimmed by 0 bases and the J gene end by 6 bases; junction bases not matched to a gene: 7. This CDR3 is CSARDPRTGGSGELFF. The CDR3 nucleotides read TGCAGTGCTAGAGACCCACGGACAGGGGGGTCCGGGGAGCTGTTTTTT.

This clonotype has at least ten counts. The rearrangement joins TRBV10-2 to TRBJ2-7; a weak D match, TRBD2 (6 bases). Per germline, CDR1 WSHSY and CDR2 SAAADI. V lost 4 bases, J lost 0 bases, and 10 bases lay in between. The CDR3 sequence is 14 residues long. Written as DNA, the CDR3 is TGCGCCAGCAGTGGGCTGGGAGGCTCCTACGAGCAGTACTTC. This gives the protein CASSGLGGSYEQYF.

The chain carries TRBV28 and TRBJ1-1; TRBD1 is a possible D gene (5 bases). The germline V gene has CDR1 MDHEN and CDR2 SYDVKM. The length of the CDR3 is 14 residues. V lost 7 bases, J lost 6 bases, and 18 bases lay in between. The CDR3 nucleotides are TGTGCCAGCAAACCGGGACGTTGGTATTCTGAAGCTTTCTTT. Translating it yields CASKPGRWYSEAFF. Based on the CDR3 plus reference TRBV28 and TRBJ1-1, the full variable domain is DVKVTQSSRYLVKRTGEKVFLECVQDMDHENMFWYRQDPGLGLRLIYFSYDVKMKEKGDIPEGYSVSREKKERFSLILESASTNQTSMYLCASKPGRWYSEAFFGQGTRLTVV.

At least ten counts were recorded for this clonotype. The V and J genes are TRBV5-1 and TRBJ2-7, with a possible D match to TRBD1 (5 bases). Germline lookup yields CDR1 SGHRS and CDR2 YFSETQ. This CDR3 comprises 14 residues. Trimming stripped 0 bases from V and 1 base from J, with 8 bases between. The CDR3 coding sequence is TGCGCCAGCAGCTTGGACGGACAATCCTACGAGCAGTACTTC. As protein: CASSLDGQSYEQYF.